Below, 9 T cell receptor beta chains from the same sample are listed, as sequenced in a study of CD8 T cells in ankylosing spondylitis (dated by TCRdb to between 2016 and 2019). The library was generated by 5' RACE. Sequencing instrument: Illumina HiSeq 2500. TCRdb trimmed public reads at Q25 via fastp, called clones via MiXCR and kept in-frame beta chains. Rows with a matching CDR3 protein are joined into one entry that keeps the most common DNA and genes. This sample has 250,000 to 400,000 distinct CDR3 sequences in its table, and under 14% of those were observed once. The ten biggest clones cover roughly 9.2% of the sample. Sequenced input: blood, either unsorted or a sorted T cell fraction (not recorded which). Receptors were obtained from a female donor with ankylosing spondylitis or in good health (not recorded which).

The sample holds many counts of this clonotype. This chain connects TRBV20-1 to TRBJ1-5; D remains unclear. Germline V gene sequence: CDR1 DFQATT, CDR2 SNEGSKA (reference sequence). Trimming left V 7 bases short and J 1 base short, with 17 bases between. This CDR3 comprises 15 residues. The DNA of the CDR3 is TGCAGTGGTAAGGTAGTGGCAGCGAGCAATCAGCCCCAGCATTTT. Translated: CSGKVVAASNQPQHF.

This clonotype was recorded a few times. V and J are TRBV20-1 and TRBJ2-5; D assignment may be TRBD1 or TRBD2 (6 bases each). V shed 5 bases and J shed 5 bases, with 9 bases lying between them. The germline CDR1 and CDR2 sequences are DFQATT and SNEGSKA (reference sequence). CDR3 length: 11 amino acids. CDR3 sequence reads: CSAGGRETQYF. As DNA, the CDR3 is TGCAGTGCTGGGGGGCGCGAGACCCAGTACTTC.

V and J are TRBV7-8 and TRBJ2-5, with 10 bases aligning to TRBD1. The V segment lost 3 bases and the J segment 9 bases; nucleotides outside the gene matches: 7. Germline-derived CDR1 and CDR2 are SGHVS and FQNEAQ. The CDR3 contains 14 residues. DNA of the CDR3: TGTGCCAGCAGCTTGGGACAGGGGTATGGGTCCCAGTACTTC. The encoded protein is CASSLGQGYGSQYF.

The V and J genes are TRBV7-9 and TRBJ2-2; D might be TRBD1 or TRBD2, each matching 5 bases. The CDR3 has 15 amino acids. CDR1 and CDR2 from the germline V gene are SEHNR and FQNEAQ (reference sequence). V was cut by 5 bases and J by 3 bases, with 13 bases left in between. CDR3 coding DNA: TGTGCCAGCAGCACCTGGGACGGCTACACCGGGGAGCTGTTTTTT. This translates into CASSTWDGYTGELFF.

The rearrangement joins TRBV7-9 to TRBJ2-1, with TRBD1 as a possible D gene (5 bases). The V gene's germline CDR1 is SEHNR and CDR2 FQNEAQ (reference sequence). Trimming cost V 3 bases and J 3 bases, with 12 bases left between them. This CDR3 is 15 amino acids long. The CDR3 bases are TGTGCCAGCAGCTTTTTTCTCAGGGACTACAATGAGCAGTTCTTC. Translating it yields CASSFFLRDYNEQFF.

This clonotype came up many times. The V and J genes are TRBV12-3 or TRBV12-4 and TRBJ2-5, with TRBD2 matching 11 bases. The CDR3 runs to 16 residues. After removal of 2 bases from V and 0 bases from J, the junction contained 2 bases not matched to a gene. The CDR3 loop is CASSLMTSGNQETQYF. In nucleotides, the CDR3 is TGTGCCAGCAGTTTAATGACTAGCGGGAACCAAGAGACCCAGTACTTC.

This clonotype has at least ten counts. J is TRBJ2-1 and V is TRBV4-3, with 7 positions matching TRBD2. Germline V CDR1 and CDR2: LGHNA, YSLEER. The trim removed 0 bases at V and 10 bases at J, leaving 6 bases unmatched. This CDR3 has 14 amino acids. CDR3: CASSQDGRSGEQFF. The CDR3 bases are TGCGCCAGCAGCCAAGACGGGCGTAGCGGGGAGCAGTTCTTC.

Of note for this clonotype: Just one base apart from a much larger clone, this may be a read error. This sequence joins TRBV6-2 or TRBV6-3 and TRBJ1-5; D is undetermined. Germline V CDR1 and CDR2: MNHEY, SVGEGT. The CDR3 spans 15 residues. The CDR3 DNA is TGTGCCGGCAGTTATTTCTCCGTGGAGAATCAGCCCCAGCATTTT. Translation gives CAGSYFSVENQPQHF.

This clonotype has ten or more counts. The chain is built from TRBV7-2 and TRBJ2-7; no clear D. From germline, CDR1 is SGHTA and CDR2 FQGNSA. CDR3 length: 13 amino acids. The germline V and J ends were trimmed by 2 bases and 6 bases, with 11 bases remaining between them. DNA of the CDR3: TGTGCCAGCAGCTTAAAGGGATTCAGCGAGCAGTACTTC. Protein sequence: CASSLKGFSEQYF.